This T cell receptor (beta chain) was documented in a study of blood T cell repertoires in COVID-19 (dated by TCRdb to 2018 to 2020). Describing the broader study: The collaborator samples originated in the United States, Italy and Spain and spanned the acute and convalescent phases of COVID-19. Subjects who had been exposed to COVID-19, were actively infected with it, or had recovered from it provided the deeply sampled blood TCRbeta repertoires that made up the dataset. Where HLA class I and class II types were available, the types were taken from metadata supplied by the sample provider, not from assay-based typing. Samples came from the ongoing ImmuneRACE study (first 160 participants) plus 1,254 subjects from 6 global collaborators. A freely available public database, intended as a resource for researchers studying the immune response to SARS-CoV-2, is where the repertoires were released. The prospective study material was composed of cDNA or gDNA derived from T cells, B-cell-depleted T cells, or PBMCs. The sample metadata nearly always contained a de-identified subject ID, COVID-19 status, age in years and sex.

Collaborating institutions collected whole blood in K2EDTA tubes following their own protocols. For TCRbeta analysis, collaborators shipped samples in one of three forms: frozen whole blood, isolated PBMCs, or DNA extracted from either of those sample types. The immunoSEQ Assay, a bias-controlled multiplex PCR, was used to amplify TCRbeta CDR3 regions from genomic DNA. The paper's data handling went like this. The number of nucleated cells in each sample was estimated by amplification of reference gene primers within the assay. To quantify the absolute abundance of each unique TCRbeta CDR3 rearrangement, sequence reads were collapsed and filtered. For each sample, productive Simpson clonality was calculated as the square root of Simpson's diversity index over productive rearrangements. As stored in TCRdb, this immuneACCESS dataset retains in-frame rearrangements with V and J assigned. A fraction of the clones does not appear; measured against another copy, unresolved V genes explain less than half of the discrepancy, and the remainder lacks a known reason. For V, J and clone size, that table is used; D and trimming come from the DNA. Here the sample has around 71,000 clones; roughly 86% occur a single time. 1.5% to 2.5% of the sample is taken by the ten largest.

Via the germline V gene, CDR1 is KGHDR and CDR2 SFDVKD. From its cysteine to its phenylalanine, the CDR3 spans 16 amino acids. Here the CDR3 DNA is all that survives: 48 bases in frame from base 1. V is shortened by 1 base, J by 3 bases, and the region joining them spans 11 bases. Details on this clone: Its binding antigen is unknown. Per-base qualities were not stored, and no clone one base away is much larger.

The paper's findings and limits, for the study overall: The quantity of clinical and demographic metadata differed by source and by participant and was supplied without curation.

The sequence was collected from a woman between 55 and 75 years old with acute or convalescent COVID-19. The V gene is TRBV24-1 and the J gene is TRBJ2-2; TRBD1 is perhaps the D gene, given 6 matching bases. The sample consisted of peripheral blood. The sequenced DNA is TGTGCCACCAGTGATTTCACCAGGGGCTACACCGGGGAGCTGTTTTTT. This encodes CATSDFTRGYTGELFF.